These 26 T cell receptor beta chains share one sample of origin, sequenced in a study of blood T cell repertoires in COVID-19. The table came from immunoSEQ multiplex PCR; TCRdb's copy has only in-frame clones and leaves some out. The data contain around 230,000 clones, under 90% of them singletons. The specimen was peripheral blood. These receptors were collected from a man between 50 and 59 years old with COVID-19, enrolled during active disease.

This clone was seen only once. V gene TRBV7-2 combines with J gene TRBJ1-5; TRBD1 agrees at 8 bases. The CDR3 spans 17 residues. Germline trimming cut 4 bases from V and 2 bases from J; bases unmatched to any gene: 10. Germline V gene sequence: CDR1 SGHTA, CDR2 FQGNSA. CDR3 sequence reads: CASSSGQGEWRNQPQHF. The CDR3 DNA sequence: TGTGCCAGCAGCTCAGGACAGGGAGAATGGCGCAATCAGCCCCAGCATTTT.

The chain uses TRBV6-1 and TRBJ2-1; D gene ambiguous. The CDR3 totals 13 residues. V shed 2 bases and J shed 7 bases, with 9 bases lying between them. Germline CDR1 reads MNHNS; CDR2 reads SASEGT. The CDR3 nucleotides read TGTGCCAGCAGTGAAACGGTGGTGAATGAGCAGTTCTTC. This sequence encodes CASSETVVNEQFF.

This clone was seen once. V is TRBV28 and J is TRBJ1-5; D uncertain. V shed 2 bases and J shed 4 bases, with 3 bases lying between them. This CDR3 is 12 amino acids long. CDR1 and CDR2 from the germline V gene are MDHEN and SYDVKM. The CDR3 coding sequence is TGTGCCAGCAGTTTACCGAATCAGCCCCAGCATTTT. Translated: CASSLPNQPQHF.

The J gene is TRBJ2-3, the V gene TRBV18, with D perhaps matching TRBD2 (7 bases). CDR3 length equals 16 residues. V gave up 4 bases and J gave up 0 bases, with 14 bases separating them. Germline V CDR1 and CDR2: KGHSH, LQKENI. In DNA, the CDR3 is TGTGCCAGCTCACTACAGGGTAGCGGGAGCACAGATACGCAGTATTTT. Translated: CASSLQGSGSTDTQYF.

The chain employs TRBV6-2 or TRBV6-3 and TRBJ2-1; 14 positions match TRBD2. The CDR3 is made up of 17 amino acids. With 4 bases clipped from V and 7 bases from J, the junction kept 9 bases outside the gene matches. Germline V lookup: CDR1 MNHEY, CDR2 SVGEGT. CDR3 sequence (DNA): TGTGCCAGCAGTTCGGGGACTAGCGGGAGAGGTAGGAATGAGCAGTTCTTC. Translating gives CASSSGTSGRGRNEQFF.

The J gene is TRBJ1-2, the V gene TRBV19, with D uncertain. Germline V CDR1 and CDR2: LNHDA, SQIVND (reference sequence). V was cut by 5 bases and J by 1 base, with 5 bases left in between. The CDR3 is 12 residues long. This CDR3 is CASSSLNYGYTF. CDR3 DNA sequence: TGTGCCAGTAGTTCCCTTAACTATGGCTACACCTTC.

This clone showed up just a few times. This chain uses TRBV6-5 with TRBJ2-7, with a possible D match to TRBD1 (5 bases). The germline gives CDR1 MNHEY, CDR2 SVGAGI. This CDR3 is built from 15 residues. V gave up 4 bases and J gave up 7 bases, with 20 bases separating them. CDR3 sequence reads: CASSFYRLGYGEQYF. The CDR3 nucleotides read TGTGCCAGCAGTTTTTACAGGTTGGGCTATGGGGAGCAGTACTTC.

The rearrangement uses TRBV6-1 and TRBJ1-2; 10 nucleotides line up with TRBD1. The CDR3 length is 14 residues. V lost 1 base, J lost 6 bases, and 2 bases stayed unmatched. Germline CDR1 and CDR2: MNHNS and SASEGT. The CDR3 is CASSEVGTGDGYTF. The CDR3 DNA follows: TGTGCCAGCAGTGAAGTTGGGACAGGGGATGGCTACACCTTC.

This clone has only one observation. The chain uses TRBV21-1 and TRBJ1-5; the D segment call TRBD1 is taken from the table without a DNA check. TRBV21-1 represents a pseudogene. The CDR3 contains 17 residues. The CDR3 DNA is TGTGCCAGCAGCAAAGAGGGGGTTCTTAGAAGCAATCAGCCCCAGCATTTT. It encodes CASSKEGVLRSNQPQHF.

V usage is TRBV19 and J usage is TRBJ1-2; D unclear. Germline V gene data show CDR1 as LNHDA and CDR2 as SQIVND (reference sequence). The length of the CDR3 is 11 residues. With 5 bases removed from V and 5 bases from J, the gap between germline ends came to 6 bases. The DNA of the CDR3 is TGTGCCAGTAGTCCGGGGTATGGCTACACCTTC. It encodes CASSPGYGYTF.

The chain links TRBV7-9 to TRBJ2-7, with TRBD2 identical over 12 bases. Unmatched junction bases numbered 8, after V lost 5 bases and J lost 3 bases. CDR3 size: 16 residues. The germline gives CDR1 SEHNR, CDR2 FQNEAQ (reference sequence). Here the CDR3 DNA reads TGTGCCAGCAGCCATAGGACTAGCGGGACCTTCTACGAGCAGTACTTC. Protein product: CASSHRTSGTFYEQYF.

The chain links TRBV5-5 to TRBJ1-1; the D is unclear. The CDR3 is 14 amino acids. V dropped 6 bases and J dropped 1 base, with 13 bases sitting between them. Germline loops: CDR1 SGHKS, CDR2 YYEKEE (reference sequence). CDR3 bases: TGTGCCAGCAAATACGACGACTGGAACACTGAAGCTTTCTTT. Its protein product is CASKYDDWNTEAFF.

J is TRBJ1-5 and V is TRBV6-2 or TRBV6-3; the D is unclear. CDR1 is MNHEY and CDR2 is SVGEGT in the germline V gene. CDR3 length: 16 amino acids. The V gene lost 6 bases and the J gene lost 2 bases, with 17 bases spanning the gap. The CDR3 nucleotides are TGTGCCAGCAGCCGCCTAGGGAGGTTGGGCAATCAGCCCCAGCATTTT. Protein product: CASSRLGRLGNQPQHF.

The chain's CDR3 is CASSVQGALDEKLFF. CDR3 in DNA: TGTGCCAGCAGCGTCCAGGGGGCGTTGGATGAAAAACTGTTTTTT. V usage is TRBV7-6 and J usage is TRBJ1-4, with TRBD1 matching 8 bases. The CDR3 covers 15 residues. Germline values: CDR1 SGHVS, CDR2 FNYEAQ. V trimming: 5 bases; J trimming: 6 bases; junction bases outside the gene matches: 8.

This clone was observed a few times. In nucleotides, the CDR3 is TGTGCCAGCAGTTTAGCGGGAGGAGGGCCCTACGAGCAGTACTTC. This sequence encodes CASSLAGGGPYEQYF. The chain recombines TRBV7-3 with TRBJ2-7, with 10 bases identical to TRBD2. Germline CDR1 reads SGHTA; CDR2 reads FQGTGA. CDR3 length: 15 amino acids. V lost 6 bases to trimming and J lost 2 bases; unmatched junction nucleotides: 7. The full variable domain, rest sourced from reference TRBV7-3 and TRBJ2-7, is GAGVSQTPSNKVTEKGKYVELRCDPISGHTALYWYRQSLGQGPEFLIYFQGTGAADDSGLPNDRFFAVRPEGSVSTLKIQRTERGDSAVYLCASSLAGGGPYEQYFGPGTRLTVT.

This clone was seen just once. This sequence joins TRBV25-1 and TRBJ2-1, with 7 bases that match TRBD1. V lost 5 bases and J lost 9; bases outside the gene matches: 4. The CDR3 covers 12 residues. Germline values: CDR1 MGHDK, CDR2 SYGVNS. The DNA for the CDR3 is TGTGCCAGCAGTAATCAGGGGGTTGAGCAGTTCTTC. Amino acids: CASSNQGVEQFF.

The chain is built from TRBV6-5 and TRBJ2-5; unclear D gene. Germline CDR1 is MNHEY and CDR2 is SVGAGI. This CDR3 region has 12 residues. Trimming shortened V by 3 bases and J by 5 bases, and 7 bases separated the two germline ends. CDR3 sequence: CASSYGMETQYF. The DNA of the CDR3 is TGTGCCAGCAGTTATGGCATGGAGACCCAGTACTTC.

V usage is TRBV6-5 and J usage is TRBJ1-5; maybe TRBD1 (5 bases). V lost 2 bases to trimming and J lost 5 bases, with 10 bases between them. The CDR3 runs to 14 residues. Germline CDR1 reads MNHEY; CDR2 reads SVGAGI. CDR3 region: CASSYVGGYQPQHF. In DNA form, the CDR3 reads TGTGCCAGCAGTTACGTGGGGGGGTATCAGCCCCAGCATTTT.

V and J are TRBV6-2 or TRBV6-3 and TRBJ1-4, with 8 bases identical to TRBD1. This CDR3 is 17 amino acids long. J was trimmed by 7 bases and V by 4 bases; bases with no gene match: 14. Germline loops: CDR1 MNHEY, CDR2 SVGEGT. The CDR3 sequence is CASSSGQGPKHGEKLFF. The CDR3 nucleotides are TGTGCCAGCAGTTCAGGACAGGGTCCGAAACACGGTGAAAAACTGTTTTTT.

This rearrangement joins TRBV28 to TRBJ1-4, with D perhaps matching TRBD1 (5 bases). With 5 bases removed from V and 2 bases from J, the gap between germline ends came to 12 bases. CDR1 is MDHEN, CDR2 SYDVKM, per germline. The CDR3 runs to 15 residues. This CDR3 reads CASSPSGSTNEKLFF. The CDR3 coding sequence is TGTGCCAGCAGTCCGTCAGGGTCCACTAATGAAAAACTGTTTTTT.

The rearrangement uses TRBV6-5 and TRBJ1-1, with TRBD1 identical over 11 bases. Trimming removed 6 bases from V and 5 bases from J; junction bases left unmatched: 8. CDR3 length: 15 residues. Germline V gene data show CDR1 as MNHEY and CDR2 as SVGAGI. Written as DNA, the CDR3 is TGTGCCAGCAGGGGGACAGGGGGGATCGGAACTGAAGCTTTCTTT. It is translated as CASRGTGGIGTEAFF.

V gene TRBV12-3 or TRBV12-4 combines with J gene TRBJ1-2; possibly TRBD1 for D (5 bases). This CDR3 spans 12 amino acids. The ends were cut back, 1 base at V and 7 bases at J, with 7 bases in the middle. The chain's CDR3 is CASSLGQTGYTF. CDR3 DNA sequence: TGTGCCAGCAGTTTAGGACAGACTGGCTACACCTTC.

This chain joins TRBV14 and TRBJ2-1; 8 nucleotides match TRBD1. There are 17 residues in the CDR3. V lost 2 bases to trimming and J lost 2 bases; unmatched junction nucleotides: 8. CDR1 and CDR2 (germline): SGHDN, FVKESK. CDR3 nucleotides: TGTGCCAGCAGCCAAAGAGGGCGGACAGGGACCTACAATGAGCAGTTCTTC. Protein product: CASSQRGRTGTYNEQFF. The whole variable domain, remainder taken from reference TRBV14 and TRBJ2-1, is EAGVTQFPSHSVIEKGQTVTLRCDPISGHDNLYWYRRVMGKEIKFLLHFVKESKQDESGMPNNRFLAERTGGTYSTLKVQPAELEDSGVYFCASSQRGRTGTYNEQFFGPGTRLTVL.

The table lists this clone with a few counts. The chain employs TRBV5-1 and TRBJ1-5, with 8 bases aligning to TRBD1. In germline, CDR1 is SGHRS, CDR2 YFSETQ. The length of the CDR3 is 15 residues. V dropped 3 bases and J dropped 2; count of bases not matched to a gene: 4. This CDR3 reads CASSSGGTGNQPQHF. The CDR3 DNA reads as TGCGCCAGCAGCTCAGGGGGCACAGGCAATCAGCCCCAGCATTTT.

This chain uses TRBV28 with TRBJ1-5, with 12 bases lining up with TRBD1. Germline V gives CDR1 MDHEN, CDR2 SYDVKM. V lost 0 bases, J lost 2 bases, and 2 bases stayed unmatched. This CDR3 is built from 17 residues. The CDR3 DNA sequence: TGTGCCAGCAGTTTATGGGGACAGGGGGCAGGCAATCAGCCCCAGCATTTT. The encoded protein is CASSLWGQGAGNQPQHF. The variable domain in full, with the rest retrieved from reference TRBV28 and TRBJ1-5, is DVKVTQSSRYLVKRTGEKVFLECVQDMDHENMFWYRQDPGLGLRLIYFSYDVKMKEKGDIPEGYSVSREKKERFSLILESASTNQTSMYLCASSLWGQGAGNQPQHFGDGTRLSIL.

The J gene is TRBJ2-1, the V gene TRBV9; unclear D gene. Germline V CDR1 and CDR2: SGDLS, YYNGEE. The CDR3 is 14 residues long. V lost 3 bases and J lost 9, with 16 bases in between. Here the CDR3 reads CASSGPQVSSEQFF. CDR3 in DNA: TGTGCCAGCAGCGGGCCCCAGGTTTCAAGTGAGCAGTTCTTC.